This TCR beta chain was obtained from a study of cytomegalovirus exposure and HLA in healthy donors. Study-wide background: An early release of data contained 75 million to 90 million unique TCRs, which came from HLA-typed donors. There were 300 to 400 genotyped donors. Of these, 81% fell in the genetic ancestry cluster associated with self-reported Caucasian donors. Study outcomes and limitations: Researchers counted 180 or so TCR beta chains as cytomegalovirus-associated. Sequence variants that were highly shared formed a cluster that was likely a sequencing artifact.

Both 60 Vbeta primers and 13 Jbeta primers went into the PCR. TCRdb's copy holds only in-frame clones and misses some; the assay was immunoSEQ multiplex PCR. The repertoire holds roughly 150,000 clones, with around 75% as singletons. CDR3 length: 15 residues. Trimming pared 1 base from V and 4 bases from J, leaving 16 bases between. The germline V gene has CDR1 GTSNPN and CDR2 SVGIG (reference sequence). This clone has a handful of counts. Its target is not known. The chain carries TRBV30 and TRBJ1-2; unclear D gene. The TCR originated in a young man in good health and CMV-seropositive. The specimen sequenced was PBMCs. In DNA form, the CDR3 reads TGTGCCTGGAGTGACAATCTGGGCAGCCCCTATGGCTACACCTTC. Amino acid sequence: CAWSDNLGSPYGYTF.